This TCR beta chain comes out of a study of T cell responses to AZD1222 COVID-19 vaccine (dated by TCRdb to the early 2020s). Background for the entire study: Because spike-specific TCR depth and breadth did not differ between the two schedules, AZD1222 recipients who got a second dose at roughly 4 weeks were pooled with those who got a second dose at roughly 12 weeks. A total of 233 trial participants underwent TCR sequencing, of whom approximately 200 had received two doses of AZD1222 and 26 had received two doses of the MenACWY control vaccine. Trial participants were enrolled into age subgroups of 18-55, 56-69 and 70-plus years, which contained about 150, 27 and 61 TCR-sequenced participants, respectively. The paper as a whole reports these results and caveats: Nearly half of unique spike-specific TCRs reportedly recognized epitopes outside regions mutated in the B.1.351 and B.1.1.7 variants. Conclusions about previously exposed vaccinees are limited because only six or seven AZD1222 recipients were SARS-CoV-2 seropositive at baseline. Because no day 14 peak-response samples were available, repertoires were characterized only after the peak T cell response. Vaccine-associated CD4 TCRs spanned the whole spike protein, with dominant responses in regions 160-218 and 743-854. Participants were mostly white British and included more females than males, and it was suggested by the authors that clonal diversity may have been underestimated. The 56-69-year group was small, and its depth increase did not reach significance, likely because of low power. A significant rise in spike-specific TCR breadth and depth was observed after two AZD1222 doses relative to day 0 and relative to MenACWY recipients.

The CDR3 regions of human TCRbeta chains were analyzed by immunosequencing. The authors' pipeline ran thus. TCRs in the repertoires were compared against a reference library of SARS-CoV-2-specific TCRs that had been generated with the MIRA antigen-specificity platform. Breadth was defined as the fraction of unique TCRs that were SARS-CoV-2-associated. Depth was defined as the fraction of total T cells that were SARS-CoV-2-associated. Each spike-specific TCR was assigned to its reactive spike region and to a CD4 or CD8 class using the MIRA data. Log10-transformed breadth and depth values were compared by one-way ANOVA with Sidak's multiple comparisons tests. Drawn from immuneACCESS, this table holds only the in-frame rearrangements with V and J called that TCRdb kept. Clones are partly lost; checked studies trace under half to an unresolved V gene and leave the rest unexplained. That table furnishes V, J and clone size, whereas the DNA furnished D and trimming. This sample holds roughly 120,000 clones; around nine tenths were observed only once. Jointly, the top ten make up about 3.7% of the sample.

The cysteine opens and the phenylalanine closes a CDR3 of 14 amino acids. The entry retains the CDR3 DNA only, 42 bases that are in frame from base 1. The junction shows trimming of 1 base on V and 2 bases on J, and the gene matches do not reach 0 bases of it. The germline V gene (reference sequence) specifies LGHDT as CDR1 and YNNKEL as CDR2. The time point label on this specimen signifies: baseline before first vaccination. Samples from vaccinated people were obtained from the UK trials COV001 and COV002, which included a single-blind randomized controlled phase 2/3 trial of AZD1222 (ChAdOx1 nCoV-19) in healthy adults. Trial participant PBMC samples were collected at day 0 and day 28 after the second dose for TCRbeta chain sequencing. On this clone itself: Its antigen specificity is not known. The sample holds no much larger clone one base away, and base qualities are not on file.

The chain couples TRBV3-1 (or the pseudogene TRBV3-2) to TRBJ2-7, with TRBD2 identical over 9 junction bases. This TCR came from an adult in good health. Sequencing was performed on peripheral blood, taken on day 0 of AZD1222 vaccination. The CDR3 reads CASSQASGAYEQYF. The DNA sequence reads TGTGCCAGCAGCCAAGCTAGCGGGGCCTACGAGCAGTACTTC.